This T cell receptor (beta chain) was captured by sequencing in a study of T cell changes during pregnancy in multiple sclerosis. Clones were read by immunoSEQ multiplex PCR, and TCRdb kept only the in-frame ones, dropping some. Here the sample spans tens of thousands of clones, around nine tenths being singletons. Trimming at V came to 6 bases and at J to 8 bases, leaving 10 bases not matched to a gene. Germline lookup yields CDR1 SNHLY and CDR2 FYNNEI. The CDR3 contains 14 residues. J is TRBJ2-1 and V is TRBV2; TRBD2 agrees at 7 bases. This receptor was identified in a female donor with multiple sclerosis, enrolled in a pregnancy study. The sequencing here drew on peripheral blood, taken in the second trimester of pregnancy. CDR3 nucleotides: TGTGCCAGCAGGAGCAGACTAGCTGGGCATGAGCAGTTCTTC. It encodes CASRSRLAGHEQFF.